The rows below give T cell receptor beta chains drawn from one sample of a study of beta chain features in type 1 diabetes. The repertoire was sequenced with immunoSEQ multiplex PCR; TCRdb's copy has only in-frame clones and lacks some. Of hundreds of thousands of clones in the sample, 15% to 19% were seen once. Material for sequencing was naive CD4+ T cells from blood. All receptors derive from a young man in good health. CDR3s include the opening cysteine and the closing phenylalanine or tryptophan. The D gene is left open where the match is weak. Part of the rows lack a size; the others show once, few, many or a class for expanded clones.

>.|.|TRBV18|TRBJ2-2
CASSPVTTNTGELFF
TGTGCCAGCTCACCAGTGACGACGAACACCGGGGAGCTGTTTTTT
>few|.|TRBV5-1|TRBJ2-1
CASSLDLGKKQFF
TGCGCCAGCAGCTTGGACCTCGGGAAGAAGCAGTTCTTC
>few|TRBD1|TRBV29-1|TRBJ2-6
CSVQGQGVSGANVLTF
TGCAGCGTTCAAGGACAGGGGGTTTCTGGGGCCAACGTCCTGACTTTC
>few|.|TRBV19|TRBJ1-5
CASNGHSNQPQHF
TGTGCCAGTAATGGCCATAGCAATCAGCCCCAGCATTTT
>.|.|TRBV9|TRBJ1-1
CASTPGGLNTEAFF
TGTGCCAGCACCCCGGGAGGTCTGAACACTGAAGCTTTCTTT
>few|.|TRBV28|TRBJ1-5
CASSSGGVGQPQHF
TGTGCCAGCAGTTCGGGGGGGGTAGGTCAGCCCCAGCATTTT
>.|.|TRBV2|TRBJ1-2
CASETANYGYTF
TGTGCCAGCGAAACAGCTAACTATGGCTACACCTTC
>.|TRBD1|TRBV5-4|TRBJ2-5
CASSLVTGRGETQYF
TGTGCCAGCAGCTTGGTGACAGGGAGAGGGGAGACCCAGTACTTC
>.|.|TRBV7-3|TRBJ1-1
CASSLTRNTEAFF
TGTGCCAGCAGCCTGACACGGAACACTGAAGCTTTCTTT
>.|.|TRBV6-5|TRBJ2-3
CASNRYRSTDTQYF
TGTGCCAGCAACCGGTACAGGAGCACAGATACGCAGTATTTT
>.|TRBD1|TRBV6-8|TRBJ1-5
CASSYPGQVNQPQHF
TGTGCCAGCAGTTACCCGGGACAGGTCAATCAGCCCCAGCATTTT
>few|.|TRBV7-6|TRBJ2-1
CASSLVYRGSSYNEQFF
TGTGCCAGCAGCCTAGTATATCGGGGGAGCTCCTACAATGAGCAGTTCTTC
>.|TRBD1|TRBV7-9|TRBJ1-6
CASRSDRVLYNSPLHF
TGTGCCAGCAGATCTGACAGGGTCCTATATAATTCACCCCTCCACTTT
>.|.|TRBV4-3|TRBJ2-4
CASSQGTSSPQNIQYF
TGCGCCAGCAGCCAAGGGACATCGTCTCCCCAAAACATTCAGTACTTC
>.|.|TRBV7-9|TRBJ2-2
CASSPNRDTGELFF
TGTGCCAGCAGCCCAAACCGGGACACCGGGGAGCTGTTTTTT
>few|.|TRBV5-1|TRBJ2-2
CASSGGPTSGELFF
TGCGCCAGCAGCGGGGGACCTACGTCGGGGGAGCTGTTTTTT
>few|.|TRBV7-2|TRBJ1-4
CASSPEGRGRTWGSEKLFF
TGTGCCAGCAGCCCCGAGGGGAGGGGCAGGACCTGGGGTAGTGAAAAACTGTTTTTT
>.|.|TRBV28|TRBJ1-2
CASRDSQSYGYTF
TGTGCCAGCAGGGACAGCCAATCCTATGGCTACACCTTC
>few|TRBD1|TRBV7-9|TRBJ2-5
CASSLGQDRVETQYF
TGTGCCAGCAGCTTAGGGCAGGACAGGGTGGAGACCCAGTACTTC
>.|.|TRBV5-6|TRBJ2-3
CASSFRPTDTQYF
TGTGCCAGCAGCTTCCGACCTACAGATACGCAGTATTTT
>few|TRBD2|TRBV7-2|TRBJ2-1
CASSLGTGPTSPSYNEQFF
TGTGCCAGCAGCTTAGGGACCGGCCCGACTAGCCCATCCTACAATGAGCAGTTCTTC
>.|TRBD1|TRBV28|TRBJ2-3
CASTSGGRGDTQYF
TGTGCCAGCACCTCAGGGGGACGAGGAGATACGCAGTATTTT
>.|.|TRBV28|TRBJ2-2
CASSFDTGELFF
TGTGCCAGCAGTTTTGACACCGGGGAGCTGTTTTTT
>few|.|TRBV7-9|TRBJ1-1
CASSSRSGANTEAFF
TGTGCCAGCAGCTCAAGATCGGGGGCGAACACTGAAGCTTTCTTT
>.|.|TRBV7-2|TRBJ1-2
CASSLVVSYYGYTF
TGTGCCAGCAGCTTAGTGGTCAGTTACTATGGCTACACCTTC
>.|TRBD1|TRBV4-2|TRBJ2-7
CASSKRNRGDYEQYF
TGTGCCAGCAGCAAACGGAACAGGGGTGACTACGAGCAGTACTTC
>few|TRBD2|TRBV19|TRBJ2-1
CASSVAGAGNEQFF
TGTGCCAGTAGTGTTGCGGGAGCTGGCAATGAGCAGTTCTTC
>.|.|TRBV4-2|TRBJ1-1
CASSPLTGISEAFF
TGTGCCAGCAGCCCACTTACAGGGATTTCTGAAGCTTTCTTT
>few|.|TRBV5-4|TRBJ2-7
CASSLEGLRYEQYF
TGTGCCAGCAGCCTCGAGGGACTGAGGTACGAGCAGTACTTC
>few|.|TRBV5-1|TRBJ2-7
CASSFEGSSDEQYF
TGCGCCAGCAGCTTCGAGGGGAGTAGCGACGAGCAGTACTTC
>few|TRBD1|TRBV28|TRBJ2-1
CASSLEGQGYIFSYNEQFF
TGTGCCAGCAGTTTAGAGGGACAGGGGTATATCTTCTCCTACAATGAGCAGTTCTTC
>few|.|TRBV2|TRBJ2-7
CASSQDRYEQYF
TGTGCCAGCAGTCAAGATCGGTACGAGCAGTACTTC
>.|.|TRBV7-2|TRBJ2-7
CASSLEEGLGTYEQYF
TGTGCCAGCAGCTTAGAGGAGGGGTTGGGTACCTACGAGCAGTACTTC
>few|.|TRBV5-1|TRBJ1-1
CASSVGQMNAEAFF
TGCGCCAGCAGCGTAGGACAGATGAACGCTGAAGCTTTCTTT
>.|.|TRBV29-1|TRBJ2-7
CSASLAYEQYF
TGCAGCGCCTCCCTCGCCTACGAGCAGTACTTC
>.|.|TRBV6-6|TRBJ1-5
CASSSPPLRQPQHF
.
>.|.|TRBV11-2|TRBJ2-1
CASSPYNEQFF
TGTGCCAGCAGCCCGTACAATGAGCAGTTCTTC
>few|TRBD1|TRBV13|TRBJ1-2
CASSLPGTGAYGYTF
TGTGCCAGCAGCCTTCCCGGGACAGGGGCATATGGCTACACCTTC
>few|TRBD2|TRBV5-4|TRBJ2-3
CASSRSGGLGDTQYF
TGTGCCAGCAGCCGAAGCGGGGGCCTGGGGGATACGCAGTATTTT
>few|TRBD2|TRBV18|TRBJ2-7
CASSPSGGVAYEQYF
TGTGCCAGCTCACCGAGCGGGGGGGTAGCCTACGAGCAGTACTTC
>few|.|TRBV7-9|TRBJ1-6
CASGLRTPYGNSPLHF
TGTGCCAGCGGGCTACGAACCCCTTACGGTAATTCACCCCTCCACTTT
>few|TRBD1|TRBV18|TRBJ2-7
CASSRAPGTDYEQYF
TGTGCCAGCTCGCGGGCCCCCGGGACAGACTACGAGCAGTACTTC
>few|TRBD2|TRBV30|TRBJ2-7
CAWIPPGLGSYEQYF
TGTGCCTGGATTCCTCCGGGACTAGGGTCCTACGAGCAGTACTTC
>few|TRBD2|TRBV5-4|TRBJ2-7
CASSLGTSTNYEQYF
TGTGCCAGCAGCTTGGGGACTAGCACGAACTACGAGCAGTACTTC
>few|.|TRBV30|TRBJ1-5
CAWSKGRSNPPQHF
TGTGCCTGGAGCAAGGGAAGGTCTAATCCGCCCCAGCATTTT
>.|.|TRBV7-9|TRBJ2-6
CASSFSGANVLTF
TGTGCCAGCAGCTTCTCTGGGGCCAACGTCCTGACTTTC
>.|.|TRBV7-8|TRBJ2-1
CASSSLPPRQAGNEQFF
TGTGCCAGCAGCTCACTTCCTCCTCGACAGGCTGGGAATGAGCAGTTCTTC
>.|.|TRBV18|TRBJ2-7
CASSQTGYYEQYF
TGTGCCAGCTCACAAACAGGCTACTACGAGCAGTACTTC
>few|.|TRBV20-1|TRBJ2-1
CSASTPVGFF
TGCAGTGCTTCTACCCCGGTGGGGTTCTTC